One sample yielded the 8 T cell receptor beta chains listed below, sequenced in a study of response to subunit inactivated influenza vaccine. From the RT-PCR reads, TCRdb called clonotypes with MiXCR, one entry per CDR3 protein. Counted here are about 500,000 distinct CDR3 sequences, roughly 7.6% occurring once; the ten biggest clones make up around 13%. Sample: PBMCs from blood, taken roughly 24 months after vaccination. The source is a man aged 50 to 69 who received an inactivated influenza vaccine.

This clonotype occurred a few times. V gene TRBV20-1 combines with J gene TRBJ1-4; D gene ambiguous. The CDR3 is made up of 13 amino acids. V dropped 8 bases and J dropped 3 bases, with 13 bases sitting between them. From germline, CDR1 is DFQATT and CDR2 SNEGSKA (reference sequence). The CDR3 region is CSPRLGPNEKLFF. CDR3 coding DNA: TGCAGTCCCCGCTTGGGTCCTAATGAAAAACTGTTTTTT.

There are many counts of this clonotype. V is TRBV20-1 and J is TRBJ2-1; no clear D gene. This CDR3 contains 10 residues. Germline values: CDR1 DFQATT, CDR2 SNEGSKA (reference sequence). Trimming removed 6 bases at V and 4 bases at J, with 4 bases between. CDR3 coding DNA: TGCAGTGCGTGGTACAATGAGCAGTTCTTC. Its translation is CSAWYNEQFF.

The rearrangement uses TRBV7-2 and TRBJ2-3; 10 positions match TRBD1. J gave up 7 bases and V 5 bases, and 15 bases lay outside the gene matches. CDR1 and CDR2 (germline): SGHTA, FQGNSA. There are 17 residues in the CDR3. CDR3 residues: CASSRGGTGVVLNTQYF. The CDR3 bases are TGTGCCAGCAGCCGCGGCGGGACAGGGGTCGTGTTGAATACGCAGTATTTT. Combining the CDR3 with reference TRBV7-2 and TRBJ2-3 gives the whole variable domain GAGVSQSPSNKVTEKGKDVELRCDPISGHTALYWYRQSLGQGLEFLIYFQGNSAPDKSGLPSDRFSAERTGGSVSTLTIQRTQQEDSAVYLCASSRGGTGVVLNTQYFGPGTRLTVL.

This clonotype was found a few times. The chain has TRBV6-1 and TRBJ1-5, with D unresolved. The CDR3 is made up of 14 amino acids. From germline, CDR1 is MNHNS and CDR2 SASEGT. V was pared by 6 bases and J by 5 bases, with 14 bases between. Here the CDR3 reads CASSALGVDQPQHF. In DNA form, the CDR3 reads TGTGCCAGCAGCGCCCTCGGGGTGGATCAGCCCCAGCATTTT.

This clonotype was found a few times. The V and J genes are TRBV9 and TRBJ2-2, with D perhaps TRBD2 (6 bases). Germline lookup yields CDR1 SGDLS and CDR2 YYNGEE. The CDR3 spans 15 residues. The V gene lost 0 bases and the J gene lost 5 bases, with 11 bases spanning the gap. CDR3 DNA: TGTGCCAGCAGCGTAGGGCTAGCGTATACCGGGGAGCTGTTTTTT. It specifies CASSVGLAYTGELFF.

This clonotype was seen repeatedly, ten times or more. This chain uses TRBV20-1 with TRBJ1-5; TRBD1 is a possible D gene (6 bases). The CDR3 has 14 amino acids. CDR1 is DFQATT and CDR2 is SNEGSKA in the germline V gene (reference sequence). V lost 4 bases and J lost 3, with 13 bases in between. The CDR3 sequence: CSAKQGGVNQPQHF. In nucleotides, the CDR3 is TGCAGTGCTAAACAGGGAGGTGTCAATCAGCCCCAGCATTTT.

This clonotype was counted a few times. This chain joins TRBV18 and TRBJ2-7; perhaps TRBD1 as D (6 bases). Per the germline V gene, CDR1 is KGHSH and CDR2 is LQKENI. The CDR3 spans 13 residues. The ends were cut back, 3 bases at V and 12 bases at J, with 18 bases in the middle. CDR3 sequence: CASSPAGTPPPYF. The CDR3 DNA reads as TGTGCCAGCTCACCGGCCGGGACACCACCCCCGTACTTC. The full variable domain, in which reference TRBV18 and TRBJ2-7 provide the parts outside the CDR3, is NAGVMQNPRHLVRRRGQEARLRCSPMKGHSHVYWYRQLPEEGLKFMVYLQKENIIDESGMPKERFSAEFPKEGPSILRIQQVVRGDSAAYFCASSPAGTPPPYFGPGTRLTVT.

This clonotype turned up a few times. The chain recombines TRBV14 with TRBJ1-1, with 7 nucleotides matching TRBD1. The junction had 4 bases not matched to a gene; V was cut back by 1 base and J by 5 bases. CDR3 length: 14 amino acids. Germline V CDR1 and CDR2: SGHDN, FVKESK. CDR3 sequence reads: CASSQGGGKTEAFF. The CDR3 DNA reads TGTGCCAGCAGCCAAGGAGGGGGCAAGACTGAAGCTTTCTTT.